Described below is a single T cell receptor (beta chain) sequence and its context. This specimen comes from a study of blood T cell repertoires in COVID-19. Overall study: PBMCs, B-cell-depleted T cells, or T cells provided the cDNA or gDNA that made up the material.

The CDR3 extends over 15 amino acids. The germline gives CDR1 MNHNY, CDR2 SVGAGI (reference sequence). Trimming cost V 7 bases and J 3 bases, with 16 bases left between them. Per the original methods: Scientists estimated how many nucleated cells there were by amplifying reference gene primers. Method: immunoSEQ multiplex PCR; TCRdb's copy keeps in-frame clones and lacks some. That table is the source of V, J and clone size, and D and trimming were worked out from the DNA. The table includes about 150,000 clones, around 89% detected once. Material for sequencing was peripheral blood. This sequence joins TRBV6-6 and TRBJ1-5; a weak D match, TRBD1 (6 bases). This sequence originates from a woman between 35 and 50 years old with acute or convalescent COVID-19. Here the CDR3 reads CASIQGTGYNQPQHF. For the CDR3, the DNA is TGTGCCAGCATCCAGGGCACAGGGTACAATCAGCCCCAGCATTTT.